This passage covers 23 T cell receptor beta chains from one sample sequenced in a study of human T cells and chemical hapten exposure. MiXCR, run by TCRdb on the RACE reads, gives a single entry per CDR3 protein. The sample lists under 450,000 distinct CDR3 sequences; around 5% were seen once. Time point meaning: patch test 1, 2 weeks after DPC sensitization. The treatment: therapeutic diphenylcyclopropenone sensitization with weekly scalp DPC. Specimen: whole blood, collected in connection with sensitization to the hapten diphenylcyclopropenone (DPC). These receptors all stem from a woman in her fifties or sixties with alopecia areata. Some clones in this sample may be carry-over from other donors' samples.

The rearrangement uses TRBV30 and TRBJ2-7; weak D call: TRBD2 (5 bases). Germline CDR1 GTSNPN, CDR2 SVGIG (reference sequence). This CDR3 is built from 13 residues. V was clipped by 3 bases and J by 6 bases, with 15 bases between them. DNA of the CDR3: TGTGCCTGGAGCCCACCTGAGGGTAGCGAGCAGTACTTC. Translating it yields CAWSPPEGSEQYF.

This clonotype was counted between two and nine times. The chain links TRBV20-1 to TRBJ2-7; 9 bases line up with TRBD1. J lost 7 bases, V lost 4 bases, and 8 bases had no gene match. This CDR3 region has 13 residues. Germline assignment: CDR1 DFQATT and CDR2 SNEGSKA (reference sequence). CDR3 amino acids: CSATDRGVKEQYF. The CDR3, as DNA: TGCAGTGCTACGGACAGGGGAGTTAAGGAGCAGTACTTC.

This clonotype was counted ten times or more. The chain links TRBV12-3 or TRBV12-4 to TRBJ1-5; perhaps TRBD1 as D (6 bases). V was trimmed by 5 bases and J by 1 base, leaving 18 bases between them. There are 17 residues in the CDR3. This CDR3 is CASSPTGFHISNQPQHF. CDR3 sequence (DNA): TGTGCCAGCAGTCCTACAGGGTTCCACATAAGCAATCAGCCCCAGCATTTT.

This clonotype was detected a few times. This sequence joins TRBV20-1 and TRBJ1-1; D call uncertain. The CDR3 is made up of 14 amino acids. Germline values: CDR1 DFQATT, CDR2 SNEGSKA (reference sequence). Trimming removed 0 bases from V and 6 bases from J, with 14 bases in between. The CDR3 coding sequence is TGCAGTGCTAGAGAACCAGAAGGGTTGGCTGAAGCTTTCTTT. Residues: CSAREPEGLAEAFF.

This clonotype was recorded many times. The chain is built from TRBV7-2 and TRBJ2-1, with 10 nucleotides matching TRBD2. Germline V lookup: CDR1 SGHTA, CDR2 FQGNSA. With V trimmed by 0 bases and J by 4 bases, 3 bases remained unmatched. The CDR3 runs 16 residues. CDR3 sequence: CASSLAPAGGYNEQFF. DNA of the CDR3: TGTGCCAGCAGCTTAGCGCCAGCGGGAGGGTACAATGAGCAGTTCTTC.

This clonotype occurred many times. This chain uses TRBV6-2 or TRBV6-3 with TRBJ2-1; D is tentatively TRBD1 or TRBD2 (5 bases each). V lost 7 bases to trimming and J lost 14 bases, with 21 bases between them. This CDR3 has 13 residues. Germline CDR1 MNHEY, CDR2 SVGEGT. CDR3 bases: TGTGCCAGCAAGTCGGTCGGCTTGGGACCAAAGTTCTTC. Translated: CASKSVGLGPKFF.

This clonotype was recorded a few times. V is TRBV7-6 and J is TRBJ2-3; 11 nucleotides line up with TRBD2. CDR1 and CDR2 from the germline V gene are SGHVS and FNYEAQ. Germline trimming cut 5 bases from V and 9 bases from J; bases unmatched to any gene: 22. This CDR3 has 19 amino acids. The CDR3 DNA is TGTGCCAGCAGCCCCCTCGGTAGCGGGAGGGCCAGACCTCCAGGCACGCAGTATTTT. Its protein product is CASSPLGSGRARPPGTQYF. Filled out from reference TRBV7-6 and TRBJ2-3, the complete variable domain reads GAGVSQSPRYKVTKRGQDVALRCDPISGHVSLYWYRQALGQGPEFLTYFNYEAQQDKSGLPNDRFSAERPEGSISTLTIQRTEQRDSAMYRCASSPLGSGRARPPGTQYFGPGTRLTVL.

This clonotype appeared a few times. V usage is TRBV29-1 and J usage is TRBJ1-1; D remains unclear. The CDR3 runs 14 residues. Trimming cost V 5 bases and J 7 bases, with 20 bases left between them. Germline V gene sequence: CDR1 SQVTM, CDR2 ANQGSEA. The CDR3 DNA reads TGCAGCGTTCTCACCTCGAGCGGGAGGAATGAAGCTTTCTTT. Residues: CSVLTSSGRNEAFF.

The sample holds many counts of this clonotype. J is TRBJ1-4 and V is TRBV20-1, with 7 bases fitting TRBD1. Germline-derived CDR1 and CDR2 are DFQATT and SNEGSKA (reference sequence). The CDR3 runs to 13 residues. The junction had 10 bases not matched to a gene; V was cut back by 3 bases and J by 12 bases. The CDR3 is CSASGQDRNQLFF. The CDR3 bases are TGCAGTGCTAGCGGACAGGACCGCAACCAACTGTTTTTT.

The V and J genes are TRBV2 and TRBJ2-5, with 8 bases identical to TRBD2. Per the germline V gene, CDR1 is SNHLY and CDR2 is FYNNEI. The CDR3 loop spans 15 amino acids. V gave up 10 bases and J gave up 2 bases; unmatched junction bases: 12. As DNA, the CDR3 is TGTGCCAACCTGGGGCGGGAGGAGCGGCAAGAGACCCAGTACTTC. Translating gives CANLGREERQETQYF.

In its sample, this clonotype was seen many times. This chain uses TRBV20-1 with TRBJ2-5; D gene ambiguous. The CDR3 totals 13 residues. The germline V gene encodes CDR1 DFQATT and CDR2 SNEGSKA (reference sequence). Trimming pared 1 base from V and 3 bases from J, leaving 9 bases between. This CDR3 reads CSARVVGKETQYF. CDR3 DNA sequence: TGCAGTGCTAGAGTGGTCGGAAAAGAGACCCAGTACTTC.

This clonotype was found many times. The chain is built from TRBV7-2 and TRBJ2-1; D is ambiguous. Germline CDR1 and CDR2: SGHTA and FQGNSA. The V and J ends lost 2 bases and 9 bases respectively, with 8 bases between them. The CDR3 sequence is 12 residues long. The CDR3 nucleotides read TGTGCCAGCAGCTTAAGTAGAAGTGAGCAGTTCTTC. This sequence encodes CASSLSRSEQFF.

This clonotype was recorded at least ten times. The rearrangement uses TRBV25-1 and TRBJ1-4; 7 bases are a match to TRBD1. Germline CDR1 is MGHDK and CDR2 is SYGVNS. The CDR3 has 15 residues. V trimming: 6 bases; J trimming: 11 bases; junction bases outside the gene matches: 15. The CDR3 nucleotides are TGTGCCAGCAGCATAGGACAGGCCTCCGGGGGGAAACTGTTTTTT. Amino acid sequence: CASSIGQASGGKLFF. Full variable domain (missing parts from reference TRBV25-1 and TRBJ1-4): EADIYQTPRYLVIGTGKKITLECSQTMGHDKMYWYQQDPGMELHLIHYSYGVNSTEKGDLSSESTVSRIRTEHFPLTLESARPSHTSQYLCASSIGQASGGKLFFGSGTQLSVL.

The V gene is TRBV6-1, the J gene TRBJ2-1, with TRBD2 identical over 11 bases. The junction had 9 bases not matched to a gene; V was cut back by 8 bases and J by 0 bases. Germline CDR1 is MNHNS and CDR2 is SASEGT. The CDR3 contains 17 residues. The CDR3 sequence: CASRGTSGSSSYNEQFF. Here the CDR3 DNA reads TGTGCCAGCCGTGGGACTAGCGGATCGAGCTCCTACAATGAGCAGTTCTTC.

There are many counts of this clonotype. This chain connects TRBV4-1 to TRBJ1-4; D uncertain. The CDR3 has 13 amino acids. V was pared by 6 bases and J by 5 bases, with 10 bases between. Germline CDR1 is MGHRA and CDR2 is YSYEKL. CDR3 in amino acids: CASRRRENEKLFF. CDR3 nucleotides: TGCGCCAGCAGAAGGCGTGAGAATGAAAAACTGTTTTTT.

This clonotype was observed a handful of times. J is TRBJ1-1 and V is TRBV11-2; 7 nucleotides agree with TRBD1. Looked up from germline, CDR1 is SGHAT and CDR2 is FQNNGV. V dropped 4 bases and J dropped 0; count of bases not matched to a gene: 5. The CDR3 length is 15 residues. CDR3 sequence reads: CASSSPTGMNTEAFF. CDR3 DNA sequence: TGTGCCAGCAGCTCCCCGACAGGGATGAACACTGAAGCTTTCTTT.

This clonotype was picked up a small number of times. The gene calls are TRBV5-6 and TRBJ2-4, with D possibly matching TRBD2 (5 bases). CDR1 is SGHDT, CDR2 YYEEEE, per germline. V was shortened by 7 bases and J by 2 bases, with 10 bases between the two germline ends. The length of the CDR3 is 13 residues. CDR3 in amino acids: CASLEGSKNIQYF. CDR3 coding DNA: TGTGCCAGCCTTGAGGGATCCAAAAACATTCAGTACTTC.

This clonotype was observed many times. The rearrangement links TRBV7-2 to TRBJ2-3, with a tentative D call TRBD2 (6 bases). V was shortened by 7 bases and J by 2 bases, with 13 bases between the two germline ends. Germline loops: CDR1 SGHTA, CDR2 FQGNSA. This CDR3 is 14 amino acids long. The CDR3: CASTAGPSTDTQYF. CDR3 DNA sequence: TGTGCCAGCACCGCGGGACCCTCCACAGATACGCAGTATTTT.

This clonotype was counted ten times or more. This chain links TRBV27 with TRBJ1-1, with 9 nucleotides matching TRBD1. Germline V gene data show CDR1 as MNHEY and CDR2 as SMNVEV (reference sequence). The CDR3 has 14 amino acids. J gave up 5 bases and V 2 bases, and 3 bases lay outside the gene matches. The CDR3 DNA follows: TGTGCCAGCAGTTTAGGGACAGGGATAACTGAAGCTTTCTTT. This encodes CASSLGTGITEAFF.

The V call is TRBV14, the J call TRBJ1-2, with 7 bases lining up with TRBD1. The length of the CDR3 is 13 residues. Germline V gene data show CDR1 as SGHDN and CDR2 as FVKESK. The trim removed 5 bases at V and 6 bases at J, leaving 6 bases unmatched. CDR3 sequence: CASSVRQGDGYTF. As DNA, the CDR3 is TGTGCCAGCAGCGTTCGACAGGGAGATGGCTACACCTTC.

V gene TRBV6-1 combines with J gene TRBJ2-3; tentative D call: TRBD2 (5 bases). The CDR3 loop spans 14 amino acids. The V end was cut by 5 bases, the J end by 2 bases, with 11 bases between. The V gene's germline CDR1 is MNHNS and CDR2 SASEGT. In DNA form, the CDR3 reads TGTGCCAGCAGTTTACGGACTCCCACAGATACGCAGTATTTT. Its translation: CASSLRTPTDTQYF.

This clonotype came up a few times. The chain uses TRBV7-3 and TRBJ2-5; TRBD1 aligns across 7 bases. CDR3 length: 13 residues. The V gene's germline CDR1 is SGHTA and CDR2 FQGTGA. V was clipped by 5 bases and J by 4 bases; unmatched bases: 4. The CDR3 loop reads CASSRTGPETQYF. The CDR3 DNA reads TGTGCCAGCAGCCGGACAGGTCCAGAGACCCAGTACTTC. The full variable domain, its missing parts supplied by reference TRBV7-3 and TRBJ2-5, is GAGVSQTPSNKVTEKGKYVELRCDPISGHTALYWYRQSLGQGPEFLIYFQGTGAADDSGLPNDRFFAVRPEGSVSTLKIQRTERGDSAVYLCASSRTGPETQYFGPGTRLLVL.

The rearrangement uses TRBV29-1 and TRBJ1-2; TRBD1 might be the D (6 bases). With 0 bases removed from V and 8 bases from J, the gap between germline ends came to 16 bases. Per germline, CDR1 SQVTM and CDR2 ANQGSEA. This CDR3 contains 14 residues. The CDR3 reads CSVEELWGAGGYTF. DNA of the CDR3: TGCAGCGTTGAAGAGTTATGGGGGGCAGGCGGCTACACCTTC.